This TCR beta chain is from a study of T cells in Graves' hyperthyroidism and ophthalmopathy. Stable Graves' hyperthyroidism denoted no ophthalmopathy progression over 18 months. It was RNA transcripts that yielded the amplified TCR beta CDR3 regions. HTBI primers were the set used in a first-round RT-PCR of the TCR CDR3. TCRdb re-analysed the multiplex PCR reads in MiXCR, keeping a single row per CDR3 protein. The data hold about 540,000 distinct CDR3 sequences, with 46% observed a single time. This CDR3 contains 15 residues. Germline V gene lookup returns CDR1 MNHEY and CDR2 SVGEGT. V was shortened by 6 bases and J by 5 bases, with 19 bases between the two germline ends. This clonotype was seen only a few times.

The sequencing input was peripheral blood or thyroid tissue (not recorded which). This TCR was recovered from a young woman with Graves' hyperthyroidism. The chain employs TRBV6-2 or TRBV6-3 and TRBJ1-1; maybe TRBD1 (5 bases). CDR3 loop: CASSLDGALSTEAFF. The CDR3 DNA sequence: TGTGCCAGCAGCCTTGACGGGGCTCTGTCGACTGAAGCTTTCTTT.